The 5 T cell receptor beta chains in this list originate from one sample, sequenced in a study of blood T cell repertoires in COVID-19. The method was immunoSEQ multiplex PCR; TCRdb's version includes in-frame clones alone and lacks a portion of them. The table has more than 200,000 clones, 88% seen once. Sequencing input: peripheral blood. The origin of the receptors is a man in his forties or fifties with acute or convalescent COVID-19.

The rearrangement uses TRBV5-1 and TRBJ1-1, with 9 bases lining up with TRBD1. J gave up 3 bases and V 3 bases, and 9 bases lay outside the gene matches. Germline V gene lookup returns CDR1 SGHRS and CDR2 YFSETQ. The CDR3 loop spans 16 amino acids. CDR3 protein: CASSWGDRAGHTEAFF. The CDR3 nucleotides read TGCGCCAGCAGCTGGGGGGACAGGGCCGGGCACACTGAAGCTTTCTTT.

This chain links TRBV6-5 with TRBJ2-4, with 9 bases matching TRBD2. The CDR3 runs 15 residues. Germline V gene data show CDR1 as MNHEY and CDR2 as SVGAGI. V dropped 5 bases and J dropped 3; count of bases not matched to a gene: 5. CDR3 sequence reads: CASSRYSGSKNIQYF. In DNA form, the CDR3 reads TGTGCCAGCAGTCGTTATAGCGGGAGCAAAAACATTCAGTACTTC.

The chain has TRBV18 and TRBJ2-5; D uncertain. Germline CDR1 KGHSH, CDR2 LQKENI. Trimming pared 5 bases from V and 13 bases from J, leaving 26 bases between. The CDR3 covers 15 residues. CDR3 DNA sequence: TGTGCCAGCTCATCTATCCACCTACAGCAAGAGATGATGTACTTC. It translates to CASSSIHLQQEMMYF.

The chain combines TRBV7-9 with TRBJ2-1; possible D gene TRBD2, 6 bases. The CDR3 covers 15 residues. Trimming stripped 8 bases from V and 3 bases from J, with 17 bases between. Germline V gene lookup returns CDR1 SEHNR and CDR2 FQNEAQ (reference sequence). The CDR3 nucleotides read TGTGCCAGCGGAAAGTCGGGGGAGAACTACAATGAGCAGTTCTTC. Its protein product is CASGKSGENYNEQFF. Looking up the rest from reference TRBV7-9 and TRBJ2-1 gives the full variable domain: DTGVSQNPRHKITKRGQNVTFRCDPISEHNRLYWYRQTLGQGPEFLTYFQNEAQLEKSRLLSDRFSAERPKGSFSTLEIQRTEQGDSAMYLCASGKSGENYNEQFFGPGTRLTVL.

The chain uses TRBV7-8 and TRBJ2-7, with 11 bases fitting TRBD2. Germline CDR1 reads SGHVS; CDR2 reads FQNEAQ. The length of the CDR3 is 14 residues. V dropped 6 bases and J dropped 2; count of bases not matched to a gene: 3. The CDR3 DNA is TGTGCCAGCAGTCGACTAGCGGGGACCTACGAGCAGTACTTC. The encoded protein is CASSRLAGTYEQYF.